Below, one TCR beta chain is given with its context. There is no known antigen for this receptor. Qualities for individual bases were not recorded, and no much larger clone is one base off. TCRbeta repertoires were sequenced from genomic DNA with the immunoSEQ hsTCRB assay version 4 in survey mode. For TCRbeta sequencing, genomic DNA was diluted to 10 ng/uL, and up to about 1 ug was used per sample. In the authors' own workflow: Analysis of the TCRbeta data was done in ImmunoSeq Analyzer 3.0, and diversity was computed on productive nucleotide rearrangements. Using the Immunarch R package, lower-bound TCR diversity was estimated with the improved Chao index and clonality was estimated with the Gini coefficient. When different nucleotide rearrangements encoded the same CDR3beta amino acid sequence, each rearrangement was treated as a distinct clonotype. Differential abundance analysis identified TCRbeta sequences significantly enriched in antigen-responding cells relative to anti-CD3/anti-CD28-activated cells. GLIPH2 grouped TCRs by predicted peptide-MHC specificity, both within each participant and across combined participant data sets. The table comes from immuneACCESS by way of TCRdb, which keeps in-frame sequences with V and J called. Part of the clones is missing from these tables; in studies checked, under half for an unresolved V gene and the rest for unknown reasons. The V and J calls and the clone size are those of that table, but D and trimming were determined from the DNA. A total of about 39,000 clones appear in this sample, over 75% of them only once. 5.4% of the sample rests with the top ten.

This record comes from a study of persistence of HIV-infected CD4 T cells (dated by TCRdb to the early 2020s). About the full investigation: The study isolated CMV- and HIV-1 Gag-responding CD4+ T cells from ART-treated individuals to examine antigen-driven clonal expansion of HIV-1-infected cells. Peripheral blood samples of up to about 180 mL were collected at multiple time points, except for a couple of participants, who underwent leukapheresis at a single time point. Suppressive ART had been received by participants for a median of 8 years. For the TCR cluster analysis across participants, about 8 participants were included for CMV and six or seven participants for Gag. Proviral sequencing was used to assess clonality among infected cells, whereas TCRbeta sequencing gauged the clonality of all cells within each sorted population.

Reading from cysteine to phenylalanine, the CDR3 counts 15 amino acids. CDR3 DNA is the only sequence kept; it has 45 bases, read in frame from the first base. Trimmed from V: 0 bases; trimmed from J: 9 bases; junction bases lacking a gene match: 9. The germline V gene specifies SGDLS as CDR1 and YYNGEE as CDR2. Broader findings and caveats from the paper: Antigen-responding cells were enriched for degenerate expanded CDR3beta sequences, which suggests convergent selection of CD4+ responses to CMV and Gag. Significantly lower TCRbeta richness was observed in CMV- and Gag-responding cells than in anti-CD3/anti-CD28-responding cells, and higher oligoclonality was observed in CMV-responding cells than in CD3/CD28-stimulated and Gag-responding cells. Because the TCR analyses were done in bulk, restricting them to just the rare CMV-responding cells that actually carried HIV-1 proviruses was not possible. A correlation was observed between TCR oligoclonality and proviral oligoclonality within the same sorted populations. Only a small number of individuals took part in the study, and only a limited range of antigens was tested.

Explained via the paper, the treatment or condition label denotes: suppressive antiretroviral therapy. A pool of overlapping HIV-1 Gag 15-mer peptides, at roughly 0.91 ug per peptide per mL, was used to stimulate the cells. Memory populations depleted of antigen-responding cells were obtained by sorting nonresponding CD40L-negative CD69-negative CD45RO-high memory CD4+ T cells. Participants were HIV-1-infected adults who started suppressive ART during chronic infection. For at least 4 years, the participants' plasma HIV-1 RNA had been undetectable, below 50 copies/mL. To be included, a participant needed positive CMV serology and a CD4+ T cell count above 400 cells/uL. Before stimulation, PBMCs were isolated using density centrifugation and then depleted of CD8+ T cells. For around 17 hours, CD8-depleted PBMCs were stimulated with anti-CD28/CD49d costimulation, a CD40-blocking antibody, and enfuvirtide, which was added to prevent new infections. Cell sorting was done on a Beckman Coulter MoFlo Legacy or XDP sorter, and dead cells were excluded with propidium iodide. Genomic DNA was extracted with the QIAamp DNA Mini Kit for samples above one million cells, otherwise with the Quick-DNA Microprep Kit.

Recombination connected TRBV9 to TRBJ2-4, with 7 bases in between that match TRBD1. The input for sequencing was cultured CD4+ T cells from PBMCs, taken from a patient who received antiretroviral therapy. The sample's cell subset or site label is to be understood as: CD40L-CD69- CD45RO-high memory CD4 T cells not responding to Gag peptides. The TCR originated in an adult with HIV. The donor label of this sample is uncertain. The encoded CDR3 is CASSVGNLQGSIQYF. In nucleotides, the sequence is TGTGCCAGCAGCGTAGGGAACTTACAGGGGTCCATTCAGTACTTC.